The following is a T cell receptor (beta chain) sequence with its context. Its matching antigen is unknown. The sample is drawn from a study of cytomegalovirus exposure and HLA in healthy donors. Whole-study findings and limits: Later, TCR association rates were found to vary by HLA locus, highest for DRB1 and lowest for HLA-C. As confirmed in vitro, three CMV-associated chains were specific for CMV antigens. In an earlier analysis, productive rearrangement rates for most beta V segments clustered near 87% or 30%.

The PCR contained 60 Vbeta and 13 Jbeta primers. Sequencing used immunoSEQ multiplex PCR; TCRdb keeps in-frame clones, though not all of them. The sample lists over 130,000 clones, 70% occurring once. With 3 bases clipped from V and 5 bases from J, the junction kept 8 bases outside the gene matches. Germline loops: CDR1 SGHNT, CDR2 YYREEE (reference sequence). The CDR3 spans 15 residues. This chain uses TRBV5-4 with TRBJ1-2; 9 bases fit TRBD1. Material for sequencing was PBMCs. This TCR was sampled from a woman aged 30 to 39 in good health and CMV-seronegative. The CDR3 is CASSSPGQGQYGYTF. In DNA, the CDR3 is TGTGCCAGCAGCTCTCCGGGACAGGGCCAATATGGCTACACCTTC.